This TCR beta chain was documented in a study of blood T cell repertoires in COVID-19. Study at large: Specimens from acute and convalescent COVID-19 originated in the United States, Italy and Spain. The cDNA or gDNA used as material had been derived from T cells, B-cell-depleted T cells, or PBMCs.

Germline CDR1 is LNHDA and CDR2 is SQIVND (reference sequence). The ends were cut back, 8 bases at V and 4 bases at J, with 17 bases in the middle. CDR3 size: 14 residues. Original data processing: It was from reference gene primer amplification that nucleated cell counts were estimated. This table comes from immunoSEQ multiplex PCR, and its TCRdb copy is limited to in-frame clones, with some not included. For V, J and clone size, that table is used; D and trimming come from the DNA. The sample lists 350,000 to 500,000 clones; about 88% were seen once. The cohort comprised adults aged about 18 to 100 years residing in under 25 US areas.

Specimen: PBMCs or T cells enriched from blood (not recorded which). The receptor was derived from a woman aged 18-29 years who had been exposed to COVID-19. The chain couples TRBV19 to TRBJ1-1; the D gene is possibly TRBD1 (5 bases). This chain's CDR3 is CASSEQALGTEAFF. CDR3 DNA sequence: TGTGCCAGTTCAGAACAGGCTCTTGGCACTGAAGCTTTCTTT.